Sequencing of this TCR beta chain was carried out in a study of PD-L1 blockade in urothelial cancer. Study details: When patients started atezolizumab around 2014, it was given at 1,200 mg intravenously every 3 weeks.

This clone occurred a few times. Time point defined: pretreatment peripheral blood. Diagnoses among patients were locally advanced or metastatic urothelial carcinoma. Per-patient samples, pretreatment and on-treatment, numbered 1 to 8. Spike-ins of synthetic TCR analog templates went into each PCR. Sequenced by immunoSEQ multiplex PCR; TCRdb stores in-frame clones only, minus some. The table includes over 45,000 clones, more than 70% detected once. The material was PBMCs, obtained around atezolizumab (anti-PD-L1) treatment. The source of this sequence is a man in his sixties with urothelial cancer.

The CDR3: CASGSGTGGAPTEAFF. The CDR3 coding sequence is TGTGCTAGTGGTTCGGGGACAGGGGGCGCCCCGACTGAAGCTTTCTTT. The gene calls are TRBV12-5 and TRBJ1-1; the match to TRBD1 covers 12 bases. The J segment lost 5 bases and the V segment lost 4 bases, leaving 8 bases of the junction unmatched. The CDR3 consists of 16 residues. CDR1 is LGHNT, CDR2 FRNRAP, per germline. The entire variable domain, with the rest obtained from reference TRBV12-5 and TRBJ1-1, is as follows: DARVTQTPRHKVTEMGQEVTMRCQPILGHNTVFWYRQTMMQGLELLAYFRNRAPLDDSGMPKDRFSAEMPDATLATLKIQPSEPRDSAVYFCASGSGTGGAPTEAFFGQGTRLTVV.